These T cell receptor beta chains were read from a single sample in a study of cytomegalovirus exposure and HLA in healthy donors. Sequenced by immunoSEQ multiplex PCR; TCRdb stores in-frame clones only, minus some. The top ten hold roughly 10% of the sample, which has over 110,000 clones, about 87% seen once. Source material: PBMCs. The receptors were sampled from a man aged 18-30 years in good health and CMV-seropositive. Both conserved end residues are part of each CDR3. Fields, in order: CDR3 protein, CDR3 DNA, D gene, clone size, J gene, V gene. The D gene is left open where the match is weak. Clone size is not always given. Where it is, it says once, few, many or a class for expanded clones.

CAWSAGGRFAYEQYF TGTGCCTGGAGTGCGGGGGGCCGTTTTGCCTACGAGCAGTACTTC . . TRBJ2-7 TRBV30
CASSARSQETQYF TGTGCCAGCAGCGCTAGGTCCCAAGAGACCCAGTACTTC . few TRBJ2-5 TRBV7-7
CATTWAGGRETQYF TGTGCCACCACCTGGGCGGGGGGGAGAGAGACCCAGTACTTC TRBD2 . TRBJ2-5 TRBV15
CASSYPTGGTYEQYF TGTGCCAGCAGTTACCCGACAGGGGGCACCTACGAGCAGTACTTC TRBD1 . TRBJ2-7 TRBV6-5
CASSTGTGPHQPQHF TGTGCCAGCAGCACGGGAACAGGGCCCCATCAGCCCCAGCATTTT . . TRBJ1-5 TRBV6-1
CASSQERLAGSSNEQFF TGCGCCAGCAGCCAAGAAAGACTAGCGGGATCGTCGAATGAGCAGTTCTTC TRBD2 . TRBJ2-1 TRBV4-1
CASSPTRTGRVDGYTF TGTGCCAGCTCACCCACGCGCACTGGCCGGGTGGATGGCTACACCTTC . . TRBJ1-2 TRBV18
CATSRIGQGNQETQYF TGTGCCACCAGCAGAATCGGACAGGGGAACCAAGAGACCCAGTACTTC TRBD1 . TRBJ2-5 TRBV15
CASSQDRGLKNEKLFF TGTGCCAGCAGCCAAGACAGGGGGCTGAAGAATGAAAAACTGTTTTTT TRBD1 . TRBJ1-4 TRBV11-3
CASSSRTSGRPSSTGELFF TGTGCCAGCAGCTCGAGGACTAGCGGGAGGCCCTCATCCACCGGGGAGCTGTTTTTT TRBD2 . TRBJ2-2 TRBV11-3
CSARRNTEAFF TGCAGTGCTCGCAGGAACACTGAAGCTTTCTTT . . TRBJ1-1 TRBV20-1
CASSPMGPLLSGNTIYF TGTGCCAGCAGCCCGATGGGGCCACTCCTCTCTGGAAACACCATATATTTT . few TRBJ1-3 TRBV13
CASSTNLAGGAHEQYF TGTGCCAGCAGCACCAACTTAGCGGGAGGGGCCCACGAGCAGTACTTC . once TRBJ2-7 TRBV21-1
CASSVVQSYNEQFF TGTGCCAGCAGTGTCGTGCAGTCCTACAATGAGCAGTTCTTC . . TRBJ2-1 TRBV6-1
CSVQGSTEAFF TGCAGCGTTCAGGGAAGCACTGAAGCTTTCTTT . . TRBJ1-1 TRBV29-1
CASSVLSQYNTGELFF TGTGCCAGCAGCGTACTATCCCAATATAACACCGGGGAGCTGTTTTTT . . TRBJ2-2 TRBV9
CAWSAPWTGMSQAFF TGTGCCTGGAGTGCCCCGTGGACAGGAATGTCCCAGGCTTTCTTT TRBD1 . TRBJ1-1 TRBV30
CASSLTVTISYEQYF TGTGCCAGCAGCCTTACAGTAACGATCTCCTACGAGCAGTACTTC . . TRBJ2-7 TRBV7-2
CASRSDRNTEAFF TGTGCCAGCAGGTCCGACAGGAACACTGAAGCTTTCTTT . . TRBJ1-1 TRBV6-5
CATSRDFGGLGIQYF TGTGCCACCAGCAGAGATTTCGGGGGTTTGGGCATTCAGTACTTC . . TRBJ2-4 TRBV15